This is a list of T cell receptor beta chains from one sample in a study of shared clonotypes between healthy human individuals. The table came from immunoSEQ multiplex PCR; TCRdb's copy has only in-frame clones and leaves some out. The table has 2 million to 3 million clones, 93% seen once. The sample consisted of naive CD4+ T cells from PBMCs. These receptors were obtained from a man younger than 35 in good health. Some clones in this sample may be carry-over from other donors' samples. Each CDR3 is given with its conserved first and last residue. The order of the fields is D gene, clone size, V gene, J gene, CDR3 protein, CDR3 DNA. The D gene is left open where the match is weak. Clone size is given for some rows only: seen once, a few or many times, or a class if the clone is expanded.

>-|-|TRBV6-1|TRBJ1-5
CASEGWYQPQHF
TGTGCCAGCGAGGGGTGGTATCAGCCCCAGCATTTT
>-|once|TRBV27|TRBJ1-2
CASSSTTARNGYTF
TGTGCCAGCAGTTCCACGACTGCGAGGAATGGCTACACCTTC
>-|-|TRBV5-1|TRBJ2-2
CASSPSLNLNTGELFF
TGCGCCAGCAGCCCATCCTTAAACTTGAACACCGGGGAGCTGTTTTTT
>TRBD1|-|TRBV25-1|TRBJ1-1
CASRGQVNTEAFF
TGTGCCAGCAGGGGACAGGTGAACACTGAAGCTTTCTTT
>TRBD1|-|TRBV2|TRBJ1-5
CAGDRAQGNQPQHF
TGTGCCGGGGACAGGGCCCAAGGCAATCAGCCCCAGCATTTT
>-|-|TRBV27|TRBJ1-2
CASSPGGQRANYGYTF
TGTGCCAGCAGCCCCGGCGGGCAGAGAGCTAACTATGGCTACACCTTC
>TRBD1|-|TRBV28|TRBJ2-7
CASSRQGLSYEQYF
TGTGCCAGCAGTCGACAGGGCTTATCCTACGAGCAGTACTTC
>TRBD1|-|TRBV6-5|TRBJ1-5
CASSTLTGADQPQHF
TGTGCCAGCAGCACCCTGACAGGGGCGGATCAGCCCCAGCATTTT
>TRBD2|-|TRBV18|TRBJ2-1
CASCGLAGYNEQFF
TGTGCCAGCTGTGGACTAGCGGGGTACAATGAGCAGTTCTTC
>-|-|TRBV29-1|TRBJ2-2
CSVDRDSTGELFF
TGCAGCGTAGACCGGGATTCCACCGGGGAGCTGTTTTTT
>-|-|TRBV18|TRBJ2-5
CASSALGGSQETQYF
TGTGCCAGCTCGGCCCTCGGGGGAAGCCAAGAGACCCAGTACTTC
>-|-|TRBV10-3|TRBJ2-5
CAISESRAGAQETQYF
TGTGCCATCAGTGAGTCGCGGGCGGGTGCACAAGAGACCCAGTACTTC
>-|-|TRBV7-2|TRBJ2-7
CASSLFRLEGFSSEQYF
TGTGCCAGCAGCCTCTTTAGACTGGAGGGATTCTCTAGCGAGCAGTACTTC
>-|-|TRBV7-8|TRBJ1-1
CASSLLLREAFF
TGTGCCAGCAGCTTATTGTTAAGGGAAGCTTTCTTT
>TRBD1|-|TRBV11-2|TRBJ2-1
CASSPGQGLRNEQFF
TGTGCCAGCAGCCCAGGACAGGGGTTGAGGAATGAGCAGTTCTTC
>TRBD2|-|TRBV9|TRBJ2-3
CASSAPQGLAGYTDTQYF
TGTGCCAGCAGCGCCCCGCAGGGACTAGCGGGATACACAGATACGCAGTATTTT
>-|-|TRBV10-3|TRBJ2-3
CAISESIPGRRTDTQYF
TGTGCCATCAGTGAGTCGATTCCGGGACGCCGCACAGATACGCAGTATTTT
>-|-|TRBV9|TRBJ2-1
CASTPSGAYNEQFF
TGTGCCAGCACCCCCAGCGGAGCGTACAATGAGCAGTTCTTC
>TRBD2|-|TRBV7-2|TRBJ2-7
CASSLAPFGLAGGSEQYF
TGTGCCAGCAGCTTAGCGCCTTTTGGGCTAGCGGGAGGTTCCGAGCAGTACTTC
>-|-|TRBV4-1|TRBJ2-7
CASSHKAGTEAYEQYF
TGCGCCAGCAGCCATAAGGCCGGGACGGAAGCCTACGAGCAGTACTTC
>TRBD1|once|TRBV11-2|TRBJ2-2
CASSPAWAGTGGTGELFF
TGTGCCAGCAGCCCCGCGTGGGCTGGGACAGGGGGAACCGGGGAGCTGTTTTTT
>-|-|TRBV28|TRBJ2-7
CASRDGQAAPVEQYF
TGTGCCAGCAGGGATGGGCAGGCCGCCCCGGTGGAGCAGTACTTC
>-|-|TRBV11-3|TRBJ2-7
CASSQQTGGEQYF
TGTGCCAGCAGCCAACAGACTGGAGGCGAGCAGTACTTC
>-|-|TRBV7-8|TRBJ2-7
CASSPVMRSTEQYF
TGTGCCAGCAGCCCCGTCATGAGGTCGACCGAGCAGTACTTC
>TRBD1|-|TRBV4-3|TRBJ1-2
CASSQDRRQGVYGYTF
TGCGCCAGCAGCCAAGATCGAAGACAGGGCGTCTATGGCTACACCTTC
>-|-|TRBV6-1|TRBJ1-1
CASSVGWQDTEAFF
TGTGCCAGCAGTGTTGGATGGCAAGACACTGAAGCTTTCTTT
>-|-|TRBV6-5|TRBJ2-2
CASSYQAGNTGELFF
TGTGCCAGCAGTTACCAGGCAGGGAACACCGGGGAGCTGTTTTTT
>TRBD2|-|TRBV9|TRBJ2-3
CASSTGTSGFTDTQYF
TGTGCCAGCAGCACAGGGACTAGCGGGTTCACAGATACGCAGTATTTT
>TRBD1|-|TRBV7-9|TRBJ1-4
CASSLAGGGSEKLFF
TGTGCCAGCAGCCTCGCAGGGGGCGGGAGTGAAAAACTGTTTTTT
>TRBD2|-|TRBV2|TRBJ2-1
CASKDRIFARARGGNYNEQFF
TGTGCCAGCAAAGACAGAATTTTTGCCCGAGCTCGCGGGGGGAATTACAATGAGCAGTTCTTC
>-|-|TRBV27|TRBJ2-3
CASRGFRSVGDTQYF
TGTGCCAGCAGAGGATTCAGGAGTGTAGGAGATACGCAGTATTTT
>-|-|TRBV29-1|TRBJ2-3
CSVNGKPPTDTQYF
TGCAGCGTTAATGGCAAACCCCCTACAGATACGCAGTATTTT
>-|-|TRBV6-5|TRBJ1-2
CASSVQGDYGYTF
TGTGCCAGCAGTGTACAGGGTGACTATGGCTACACCTTC
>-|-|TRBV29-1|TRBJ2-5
CSVDKGSRETQYF
TGCAGCGTTGATAAGGGTAGTCGAGAGACCCAGTACTTC
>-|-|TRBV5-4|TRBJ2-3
CASSLLLGGGSTDTQYF
TGTGCCAGCAGCTTGTTACTGGGGGGCGGGAGCACAGATACGCAGTATTTT
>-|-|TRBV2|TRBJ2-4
CASSESNGGIQYF
TGTGCCAGCAGTGAGAGTAATGGGGGCATTCAGTACTTC
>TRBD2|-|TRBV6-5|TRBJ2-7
CASRLAGGSYEQYF
TGTGCCAGCAGGTTAGCGGGAGGATCCTACGAGCAGTACTTC
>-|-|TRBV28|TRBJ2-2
CASSYFRANTGELFF
TGTGCCAGCAGTTACTTTCGGGCCAACACCGGGGAGCTGTTTTTT
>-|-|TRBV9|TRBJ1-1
CASSPLRLEAFF
TGTGCCAGCAGCCCGCTTCGGTTGGAAGCTTTCTTT
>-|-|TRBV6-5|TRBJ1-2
CASSYALHHYGYTF
TGTGCCAGCAGTTACGCCCTACACCACTATGGCTACACCTTC
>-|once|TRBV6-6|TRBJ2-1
CASRLRGEGYNEQFF
TGTGCCAGCAGACTCAGGGGCGAAGGCTACAATGAGCAGTTCTTC
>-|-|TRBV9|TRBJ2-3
CASSVGGGGMGTDTQYF
TGTGCCAGCAGCGTAGGCGGAGGGGGCATGGGCACAGATACGCAGTATTTT